These 18 T cell receptor beta chains share one sample of origin, sequenced in a study of response to subunit inactivated influenza vaccine. TCRdb processed the RT-PCR reads anew with MiXCR; each CDR3 protein has one entry. The table has about 240,000 distinct CDR3 sequences, about 12% seen once. The sample in question was non-naive T cells sorted from PBMCs, obtained roughly 2 weeks before vaccination. All receptors derive from a man aged 50-59 years who received an inactivated influenza vaccine.

This clonotype was seen more than once but under ten times. The chain joins TRBV12-3 or TRBV12-4 to TRBJ2-1; TRBD2 matches 10 bases. Trimming removed 8 bases from V and 7 bases from J; junction bases left unmatched: 11. This CDR3 region has 15 residues. The CDR3 reads CASFALAGVGNEQFF. The CDR3 DNA is TGTGCCAGCTTCGCCCTAGCGGGGGTTGGGAATGAGCAGTTCTTC.

V gene TRBV5-8 combines with J gene TRBJ1-1, with TRBD1 as a possible D gene (6 bases). Germline V gene lookup returns CDR1 SGHTS and CDR2 YDEGEE. The length of the CDR3 is 15 residues. Trimming took off 3 bases at V and 3 bases at J, with 15 bases between the two ends. In nucleotides, the CDR3 is TGTGCCAGCAGCTCTTACAGGGCTTCGGACACTGAAGCTTTCTTT. Protein sequence: CASSSYRASDTEAFF. Based on the CDR3 plus reference TRBV5-8 and TRBJ1-1, the full variable domain is EAGVTQSPTHLIKTRGQQATLRCSPISGHTSVYWYQQALGLGLQFLLWYDEGEERNRGNFPPRFSGRQFPNYSSELNVNALELEDSALYLCASSSYRASDTEAFFGQGTRLTVV.

This clonotype appeared a few times. V usage is TRBV28 and J usage is TRBJ2-4; D unresolved. The CDR3 is 16 amino acids. V was shortened by 5 bases and J by 4 bases, with 18 bases between the two germline ends. From germline, CDR1 is MDHEN and CDR2 SYDVKM. CDR3 residues: CASSNRSRRRKNIQYF. CDR3 DNA sequence: TGTGCCAGCAGTAACCGGTCCAGGCGCCGTAAAAACATTCAGTACTTC. The full variable domain, completed using reference TRBV28 and TRBJ2-4, is DVKVTQSSRYLVKRTGEKVFLECVQDMDHENMFWYRQDPGLGLRLIYFSYDVKMKEKGDIPEGYSVSREKKERFSLILESASTNQTSMYLCASSNRSRRRKNIQYFGAGTRLSVL.

In its sample, this clonotype was seen a few times. The chain has TRBV6-1 and TRBJ2-5; 7 bases are shared with TRBD1. Germline V gene lookup returns CDR1 MNHNS and CDR2 SASEGT. V dropped 6 bases and J dropped 0; count of bases not matched to a gene: 10. The CDR3 length is 16 residues. DNA of the CDR3: TGTGCCAGCAGCCAAGGGACAGACTCGTACCAAGAGACCCAGTACTTC. This sequence encodes CASSQGTDSYQETQYF.

This clonotype was counted a few times. The chain joins TRBV5-1 to TRBJ1-4, with D tentatively TRBD1 (5 bases). Trimming pared 4 bases from V and 4 bases from J, leaving 17 bases between. This CDR3 contains 16 residues. Per the germline V gene, CDR1 is SGHRS and CDR2 is YFSETQ. The CDR3 DNA follows: TGCGCCAGCAGCCCTAGGACCGGGACCGGTAATGAAAAACTGTTTTTT. Translating it yields CASSPRTGTGNEKLFF.

This clonotype has just a few counts. CDR3 DNA sequence: TGTGCCAGCAGTGATGACGGACAGCTCTATGGCTACACCTTC. Amino acids: CASSDDGQLYGYTF. The V and J genes are TRBV25-1 and TRBJ1-2, with a tentative D call TRBD1 (6 bases). Germline loops: CDR1 MGHDK, CDR2 SYGVNS. This CDR3 is 14 amino acids long. The V end was cut by 3 bases, the J end by 4 bases, with 12 bases between.

This clonotype was found many times. The gene calls are TRBV5-1 and TRBJ2-4; TRBD1 or TRBD2 may be the D gene (5 bases each). The length of the CDR3 is 12 residues. Germline loops: CDR1 SGHRS, CDR2 YFSETQ. Trimming pared 5 bases from V and 9 bases from J, leaving 12 bases between. CDR3: CASRGEGSIQYF. DNA of the CDR3: TGCGCCAGCAGGGGAGAGGGGAGCATTCAGTACTTC.

This clonotype was counted a few times. The V call is TRBV20-1, the J call TRBJ2-1; D assignment may be TRBD1 or TRBD2 (5 bases each). Germline V lookup: CDR1 DFQATT, CDR2 SNEGSKA (reference sequence). The CDR3 is made up of 15 amino acids. V gave up 8 bases and J gave up 0 bases, with 17 bases separating them. Here the CDR3 reads CSFPRGLSSYNEQFF. The DNA for the CDR3 is TGCAGTTTCCCTCGGGGCCTAAGCTCCTACAATGAGCAGTTCTTC.

V and J are TRBV14 and TRBJ2-1, with D maybe TRBD2 (6 bases). The germline V gene has CDR1 SGHDN and CDR2 FVKESK. The CDR3 is made up of 16 amino acids. V was shortened by 1 base and J by 2 bases, with 12 bases between the two germline ends. The CDR3 loop reads CASSQAGGTTYNEQFF. CDR3 DNA sequence: TGTGCCAGCAGCCAAGCGGGCGGGACGACCTACAATGAGCAGTTCTTC.

This clonotype was counted only a few times. The V gene is TRBV7-9, the J gene TRBJ1-4; D possibly corresponds to TRBD1 (6 bases). V was shortened by 1 base and J by 7 bases, with 13 bases between the two germline ends. The CDR3 consists of 15 residues. Germline V CDR1 and CDR2: SEHNR, FQNEAQ (reference sequence). The CDR3 here is CASSLEGLRGEKLFF. The CDR3 region has the DNA TGTGCCAGCAGCTTAGAAGGACTCAGGGGTGAAAAACTGTTTTTT. The full variable domain, in which reference TRBV7-9 and TRBJ1-4 provide the parts outside the CDR3, is DTGVSQNPRHKITKRGQNVTFRCDPISEHNRLYWYRQTLGQGPEFLTYFQNEAQLEKSRLLSDRFSAERPKGSFSTLEIQRTEQGDSAMYLCASSLEGLRGEKLFFGSGTQLSVL.

This clonotype was detected a few times. The CDR3 bases are TGTGCCAGCAGTGATGAGGGGGAAGAGACCCAGTACTTC. Encoded protein: CASSDEGEETQYF. The rearrangement joins TRBV2 to TRBJ2-5, with D maybe TRBD1 (6 bases). There are 13 residues in the CDR3. Trimming pared 3 bases from V and 3 bases from J, leaving 8 bases between. Germline assignment: CDR1 SNHLY and CDR2 FYNNEI.

This clonotype was seen repeatedly, ten times or more. The chain is built from TRBV12-3 or TRBV12-4 and TRBJ1-1, with a possible D match to TRBD1 (5 bases). V lost 6 bases, J lost 4 bases, and 18 bases lay in between. The CDR3 runs 15 residues. CDR3 coding DNA: TGTGCCAGCAGCCCCAGACGCGGGGGAGGCACTGAAGCTTTCTTT. Encoded protein: CASSPRRGGGTEAFF.

This chain connects TRBV6-4 to TRBJ2-4; possible D gene TRBD2, 5 bases. The CDR3 length is 14 residues. Trimming removed 6 bases at V and 6 bases at J, with 15 bases between. Germline lookup yields CDR1 MRHNA and CDR2 SNTAGT. CDR3 sequence (DNA): TGTGCCAGCAGGGCCTCGGACTCGTCAAACATTCAGTACTTC. Translating it yields CASRASDSSNIQYF.

This clonotype was seen ten or more times. The chain has TRBV6-9 and TRBJ2-7, with D uncertain. The CDR3 has 16 amino acids. Deletions cut 2 bases from V and 4 bases from J, with 18 bases between. The germline CDR1 and CDR2 sequences are MNHGY and SVAAGI. The CDR3 coding sequence is TGTGCCAGCAGTTATAAAATCGGCCAGGAGAAATACGAGCAGTACTTC. Translation gives CASSYKIGQEKYEQYF.

This clonotype appeared a few times. The V gene is TRBV5-1, the J gene TRBJ1-1; 8 positions match TRBD1. J gave up 4 bases and V 3 bases, and 5 bases lay outside the gene matches. Germline CDR1 and CDR2: SGHRS and YFSETQ. This CDR3 has 14 residues. The CDR3 DNA reads as TGCGCCAGCAGCTCGCAGGGGGCCGTCACTGAAGCTTTCTTT. Protein product: CASSSQGAVTEAFF.

There are a few counts of this clonotype. One end of the junction varies from germline; a read error may be responsible. The gene calls are TRBV20-1 and TRBJ2-5; D is perhaps TRBD2 (6 bases). The CDR3 runs 14 residues. Germline CDR1 DFQATT, CDR2 SNEGSKA (reference sequence). CDR3 coding DNA: TGCAGTGCCAGAGGACTAAACACCCAAGAGACCCAGTACTTC. Its translation is CSARGLNTQETQYF.

This clonotype has more than one count but fewer than ten. This rearrangement joins TRBV5-1 to TRBJ1-2; TRBD1 is a possible D gene (6 bases). CDR1 and CDR2 from the germline V gene are SGHRS and YFSETQ. V dropped 4 bases and J dropped 6 bases, with 10 bases sitting between them. CDR3 size: 12 residues. CDR3 coding DNA: TGCGCCAGCAGCGCAGGGGCGGATGGCTACACCTTC. Residues: CASSAGADGYTF.

This clonotype was seen a few times. The chain employs TRBV4-2 and TRBJ2-7; possibly TRBD2 for D (6 bases). The V end was cut by 4 bases, the J end by 5 bases, with 15 bases between. Germline-derived CDR1 and CDR2 are LGHNA and YNFKEQ. The CDR3 has 14 residues. As DNA, the CDR3 is TGTGCCAGCAGCCCTACTAGCCAGGTTGACGAGCAGTACTTC. Encoded protein: CASSPTSQVDEQYF.